These T cell receptor beta chains were read from a single sample in a study of shared clonotypes between healthy human individuals. The data were produced by immunoSEQ multiplex PCR, yet TCRdb's version contains in-frame clones alone and is incomplete. Seen here are 150,000 to 200,000 clones, roughly 93% observed once, and the top ten hold around 0.067%. Sequencing used naive CD4+ T cells sorted from blood. The receptors originated from a young woman in good health. Each CDR3 is given with its conserved first and last residue. D genes are given only for firm matches. Some rows have no size entry. The others give once, few or many, or a class for an expanded clone.

CASSQDVQGRGETQYF TGCGCCAGCAGCCAAGATGTACAGGGTCGGGGCGAGACCCAGTACTTC NA TRBV4-1 NA TRBJ2-5
CASSPTGLLEQYF TGTGCCAGTAGCCCGACAGGACTACTGGAGCAGTACTTC NA TRBV19 NA TRBJ2-7
CASRSSPKGTQYF TGTGCCTCCCGGAGCTCGCCGAAGGGGACCCAGTACTTC NA TRBV30 NA TRBJ2-5
CASSLALRAYGYTF TGTGCCAGCAGTTTAGCCCTAAGGGCCTATGGCTACACCTTC NA TRBV28 NA TRBJ1-2
CASSQDTAGYQPQHF TGCGCCAGCAGCCAAGATACGGCAGGGTATCAGCCCCAGCATTTT once TRBV4-1 NA TRBJ1-5
CAWSRTADTQYF TGTGCCTGGAGTAGAACAGCTGATACGCAGTATTTT NA TRBV30 NA TRBJ2-3
CASSSDRGGEQYF TGTGCCAGCAGTTCCGACAGGGGGGGCGAGCAGTACTTC NA TRBV6-4 TRBD1 TRBJ2-7
CSAGDRFSGANVLTF TGCAGCGCCGGGGACAGATTCTCTGGGGCCAACGTCCTGACTTTC NA TRBV29-1 TRBD1 TRBJ2-6
CASRGAGGLHTEAFF TGCGCCAGCCGGGGGGCAGGGGGCCTGCACACTGAAGCTTTCTTT NA TRBV5-1 TRBD1 TRBJ1-1
CASSLLQTTGELFF TGTGCCAGCAGTTTATTACAAACCACCGGGGAGCTGTTTTTT NA TRBV28 NA TRBJ2-2
CASSLNQGEGYTF TGCGCCAGCAGCTTGAACCAGGGTGAAGGCTACACCTTC NA TRBV5-1 NA TRBJ1-2
CASSLPGVAEAFF TGTGCCAGCAGCTTACCCGGGGTCGCTGAAGCTTTCTTT NA TRBV5-4 NA TRBJ1-1
CASSLAGRETSTDTQYF TGTGCCAGCAGCTTAGCGGGCCGGGAGACTAGCACAGATACGCAGTATTTT NA TRBV7-9 NA TRBJ2-3
CASSSSLGQGVRKLFF TGTGCCAGCAGTTCATCCCTGGGACAGGGGGTTAGAAAACTGTTTTTT NA TRBV28 TRBD1 TRBJ1-4
CASSMFGGFDQPQHF TGTGCCAGTAGTATGTTTGGGGGGTTTGATCAGCCCCAGCATTTT NA TRBV19 NA TRBJ1-5
CASSPNSGTGIPNQPQHF TGTGCCAGCAGTCCAAACTCCGGGACAGGGATACCAAATCAGCCCCAGCATTTT NA TRBV27 TRBD1 TRBJ1-5
CASSELDRSPFGNTIYF TGTGCCAGCAGCGAATTGGACAGGAGTCCCTTTGGAAACACCATATATTTT NA TRBV7-9 TRBD1 TRBJ1-3
CASSPPGGRVSYGYTF TGTGCCAGCTCACCACCGGGGGGGCGAGTAAGCTATGGCTACACCTTC NA TRBV18 NA TRBJ1-2
CASSYYANTEAFF TGTGCCAGCAGTTACTACGCGAACACTGAAGCTTTCTTT NA TRBV6-5 NA TRBJ1-1
CASSPNGELSTDTQYF TGTGCCAGCTCACCAAATGGCGAACTAAGCACAGATACGCAGTATTTT NA TRBV18 NA TRBJ2-3
CASSQVRGGVSNQPQHF TGCGCCAGCAGCCAAGTAAGGGGCGGGGTAAGCAATCAGCCCCAGCATTTT NA TRBV4-1 NA TRBJ1-5
CASSPTGSPIQETQYF TGCGCCAGCAGCCCTACAGGGAGCCCGATCCAAGAGACCCAGTACTTC NA TRBV4-1 NA TRBJ2-5
CASSFQRLNTEAFF TGTGCCAGCAGTTTTCAGCGTTTGAACACTGAAGCTTTCTTT NA TRBV28 NA TRBJ1-1
CASSGQGGRQPQHF TGTGCCAGCAGTGGACAGGGAGGGAGACAGCCCCAGCATTTT NA TRBV25-1 TRBD1 TRBJ1-5
CASSLLGYEQFF TGTGCCAGCAGTTTATTAGGGTATGAGCAGTTCTTC NA TRBV28 NA TRBJ2-1
CASRTASNTEAFF TGTGCCAGCAGAACAGCTTCAAACACTGAAGCTTTCTTT NA TRBV27 NA TRBJ1-1
CASSKEATAHELGTEAFF TGTGCCAGCAGCAAAGAGGCAACAGCTCATGAATTGGGCACTGAAGCTTTCTTT NA TRBV21-1 NA TRBJ1-1
CASSSRTNVNEQFF TGTGCCAGCAGCTCCCGGACAAACGTCAATGAGCAGTTCTTC NA TRBV9 NA TRBJ2-1
CSVFGTSGANVLTF TGCAGCGTCTTTGGGACCTCTGGGGCCAACGTCCTGACTTTC NA TRBV29-1 NA TRBJ2-6
CASSPRSAQGTYEQYF TGTGCCAGCTCACCAAGGAGTGCTCAGGGAACGTACGAGCAGTACTTC NA TRBV18 NA TRBJ2-7
CASSFVLAAYNEQFF TGTGCCAGCAGCTTCGTTCTAGCGGCATACAATGAGCAGTTCTTC NA TRBV7-2 TRBD2 TRBJ2-1
CASSIVFQPQHF TGTGCCAGTAGTATAGTTTTTCAGCCCCAGCATTTT NA TRBV19 NA TRBJ1-5
CASSLAGMETQYF TGTGCCAGCAGCTTGGCCGGAATGGAGACCCAGTACTTC NA TRBV5-4 NA TRBJ2-5
CASSISGYHTGIEQYF TGTGCCAGCAGCATCTCCGGTTACCATACGGGGATCGAGCAGTACTTC few TRBV7-9 NA TRBJ2-7
CASSLAPVAPTSYEQYF TGTGCCAGCAGCTTAGCGCCCGTAGCACCTACCTCCTACGAGCAGTACTTC NA TRBV7-8 NA TRBJ2-7
CASGVRVPTNEKLFF TGTGCCAGCGGCGTCAGGGTGCCGACTAATGAAAAACTGTTTTTT NA TRBV28 NA TRBJ1-4
CASRSGQVNEKLFF TGTGCCAGCAGATCCGGACAGGTTAATGAAAAACTGTTTTTT NA TRBV28 TRBD1 TRBJ1-4